This TCR beta chain was captured by sequencing in a study of blood T cell repertoires in COVID-19 (dated by TCRdb to between 2020 and 2021). Broadly, across the study: The collaborator samples originated in the United States, Italy and Spain and spanned the acute and convalescent phases of COVID-19. Where available, HLA class I and class II types were obtained from metadata supplied by the sample provider rather than from assay-based typing. Deeply sampled blood TCRbeta repertoires from subjects exposed to, actively infected with, or recovered from COVID-19 were included in the dataset. Sample metadata almost always included a de-identified subject ID, COVID-19 status, age in years and sex. The material from the prospective study consisted of cDNA or gDNA derived from T cells, B-cell-depleted T cells, or PBMCs. The repertoires were made available in a free public database intended to serve as a resource for research on the immune response to SARS-CoV-2. Samples came from the ongoing ImmuneRACE study (first 160 participants) plus 1,254 subjects from 6 global collaborators.

Concerning this clone: Its antigen has not been determined. The sample holds no much larger clone one base away, and base qualities are not on file.

The immunoSEQ Assay, a bias-controlled multiplex PCR, was used to amplify TCRbeta CDR3 regions from genomic DNA. For the original study's pipeline: The number of nucleated cells in each sample was estimated by amplification of reference gene primers within the assay. To quantify the absolute abundance of each unique TCRbeta CDR3 rearrangement, sequence reads were collapsed and filtered. For each sample, productive Simpson clonality was calculated as the square root of Simpson's diversity index across productive rearrangements. TCRdb took this table from immuneACCESS and kept in-frame rearrangements with V and J called. Such tables lack part of the clones; where checked against another copy, unresolved V genes explain under half of the gap, and the rest is unexplained. V, J and clone size reflect that table, while D and trimming were determined from the DNA. Within this sample are 80,000 or so clones, with 82% of them counted one time only. Of the sample, just over 35% falls within the top ten clones.

The paper as a whole reports these results and caveats: Clinical and demographic metadata were provided uncurated, with the amount varying by source and participant.

V is pruned by 4 bases and J by 6 bases, leaving 0 bases of the junction without a gene match. From the cysteine up to the phenylalanine, the CDR3 has a length of 15 residues. Only the CDR3 DNA is retained, 45 bases long and in frame from the first base. From the germline V gene, CDR1 is KGHDR and CDR2 is SFDVKD. The collaborating institutions used their own protocols to collect whole blood in K2EDTA tubes. For TCRbeta analysis, collaborators shipped samples in one of three forms: frozen whole blood, isolated PBMCs, or DNA extracted from either of those sample types. The specimen was peripheral blood. The sequence links TRBV24-1 to TRBJ2-2; TRBD2 agrees with 14 junctional bases. The origin of this receptor is a woman in her 70s with acute or convalescent COVID-19. This receptor has the CDR3 CATSEGLAGAGELFF. The bases read TGTGCCACCAGTGAGGGACTAGCGGGAGCCGGGGAGCTGTTTTTT.